Below are 18 T cell receptor beta chains sequenced from a single sample in a study of regulatory T cells in long-lasting Graves disease. The TCR beta library used iRepertoire HTBI primers with Arm-PCR amplification of CDR3. A single record per CDR3 protein comes from TCRdb applying MiXCR to the multiplex PCR reads. The data show roughly 360,000 distinct CDR3 sequences, over 9.5% seen once. The sample's time point: newly diagnosed GD, antithyroid drugs for less than 3 months. Following extraction of RNA from PBMCs, that RNA was used to make the TCR library. The sample also formed part of further work on T cells in Graves' hyperthyroidism and ophthalmopathy.

The sample in question was peripheral blood mononuclear cells (PBMCs), obtained at new diagnosis, from a patient treated with antithyroid drugs. Receptors originate from a woman between 18 and 29 years old with Graves disease.

In its sample, this clonotype was seen many times. The V gene is TRBV28, the J gene TRBJ1-5; no reliable D call. CDR3 length: 14 amino acids. Germline values: CDR1 MDHEN, CDR2 SYDVKM. The V and J ends lost 2 bases and 10 bases respectively, with 15 bases between them. The CDR3 is CASSLRSLISPQHF. The CDR3 region has the DNA TGTGCCAGCAGTTTAAGATCCCTTATCAGCCCCCAGCATTTT.

The chain couples TRBV6-2 or TRBV6-3 to TRBJ1-1, with TRBD1 matching over 10 bases. CDR3 length: 15 residues. Germline values: CDR1 MNHEY, CDR2 SVGEGT. The V segment lost 5 bases and the J segment 4 bases; nucleotides outside the gene matches: 7. CDR3 in DNA: TGTGCCAGCAGTCCACCGGGACAGGGGCGCACTGAAGCTTTCTTT. Its translation: CASSPPGQGRTEAFF.

This clonotype was picked up many times. DNA of the CDR3: TGCGCCAGCAGCTTCTCGGCGGGGGGGTCCCGGGAGCAGTTCTTC. Its protein is CASSFSAGGSREQFF. The chain joins TRBV5-1 to TRBJ2-1; 9 nucleotides match TRBD2. CDR3 length equals 15 residues. J gave up 10 bases and V 2 bases, and 10 bases lay outside the gene matches. Germline loops: CDR1 SGHRS, CDR2 YFSETQ.

This clonotype occurred a few times. The chain has TRBV4-1 and TRBJ2-7; the match to TRBD1 covers 10 bases. Germline CDR1 reads MGHRA; CDR2 reads YSYEKL. CDR3 length: 14 residues. The ends lost 3 bases at V and 4 bases at J; junction bases unmatched: 3. CDR3 nucleotides: TGCGCCAGCAGCCAGACAGGGGGCCGGTACGAGCAGTACTTC. Residues: CASSQTGGRYEQYF.

This clonotype was seen many times. The chain employs TRBV27 and TRBJ2-7; D not certain. V lost 2 bases and J 3 bases, leaving 8 bases between the germline ends. Germline CDR1 is MNHEY and CDR2 is SMNVEV (reference sequence). The CDR3 extends over 13 amino acids. For the CDR3, the DNA is TGTGCCAGCAGTTTAGCCAGGTACTACGAGCAGTACTTC. Translated: CASSLARYYEQYF.

The genes are TRBV7-2 and TRBJ2-5; a weak D match, TRBD2 (6 bases). V was cut by 0 bases and J by 4 bases, with 12 bases left in between. Germline V gives CDR1 SGHTA, CDR2 FQGNSA. This CDR3 region has 15 residues. In DNA, the CDR3 is TGTGCCAGCAGCTTAGCAAATGAGCGGGCAGAGACCCAGTACTTC. Its translation: CASSLANERAETQYF.

The chain has TRBV14 and TRBJ2-4, with TRBD2 identical over 11 bases. This CDR3 has 17 residues. With 1 base clipped from V and 8 bases from J, the junction kept 10 bases outside the gene matches. The V gene's germline CDR1 is SGHDN and CDR2 FVKESK. The CDR3 sequence: CASSQGPLAGGLHIQYF. The DNA of the CDR3 is TGTGCCAGCAGCCAAGGCCCCCTAGCGGGGGGCTTACACATTCAGTACTTC.

This clonotype was detected many times. This chain connects TRBV24-1 to TRBJ2-2; 7 nucleotides line up with TRBD2. Unmatched junction bases numbered 4, after V lost 3 bases and J lost 1 base. Per the germline V gene, CDR1 is KGHDR and CDR2 is SFDVKD. The length of the CDR3 is 16 residues. The CDR3 region has the DNA TGTGCCACCAGTGATCCCCGGACTAGGAACACCGGGGAGCTGTTTTTT. It yields the protein CATSDPRTRNTGELFF.

V gene TRBV19 combines with J gene TRBJ1-2, with 7 nucleotides matching TRBD1. Germline CDR1 and CDR2: LNHDA and SQIVND (reference sequence). The CDR3 is 16 residues long. J gave up 1 base and V 7 bases, and 12 bases lay outside the gene matches. CDR3 amino acids: CASMSSQGIVNYGYTF. CDR3 sequence (DNA): TGTGCCAGTATGTCCTCACAGGGGATCGTTAACTATGGCTACACCTTC.

The chain combines TRBV3-1 with TRBJ2-2; TRBD2 matches at 7 bases. The germline V gene encodes CDR1 LGHDT and CDR2 YNNKEL (reference sequence). J gave up 4 bases and V 4 bases, and 3 bases lay outside the gene matches. The CDR3 is 14 amino acids. CDR3 nucleotides: TGTGCCAGCAGCCCAGGGAGGGGCACCGGGGAGCTGTTTTTT. Translation gives CASSPGRGTGELFF.

This clonotype has a handful of counts. This chain links TRBV6-5 with TRBJ2-1, with 9 positions matching TRBD1. The CDR3 spans 15 residues. Germline V gene sequence: CDR1 MNHEY, CDR2 SVGAGI. The V segment lost 0 bases and the J segment 4 bases; nucleotides outside the gene matches: 1. Written as DNA, the CDR3 is TGTGCCAGCAGTTACTCGGACAGGGGTTACAATGAGCAGTTCTTC. Protein product: CASSYSDRGYNEQFF.

The chain combines TRBV6-5 with TRBJ2-5; 7 nucleotides align to TRBD1. The germline gives CDR1 MNHEY, CDR2 SVGAGI. Losses at the gene ends were 2 bases for V and 3 bases for J; bases not matched to a gene: 0. The CDR3 runs 13 residues. CDR3 residues: CASSYDREETQYF. CDR3 bases: TGTGCCAGCAGTTACGACAGGGAAGAGACCCAGTACTTC.

This chain links TRBV4-2 with TRBJ1-2; D unresolved. V lost 2 bases, J lost 3 bases, and 16 bases lay in between. The CDR3 length is 16 residues. Germline loops: CDR1 LGHNA, CDR2 YNFKEQ. As DNA, the CDR3 is TGTGCCAGCAGCCAAACCCCCCGGGTGAGAGACTATGGCTACACCTTC. Protein product: CASSQTPRVRDYGYTF.

This clonotype has more than one count but fewer than ten. The chain is built from TRBV28 and TRBJ1-2, with D maybe TRBD1 (5 bases). The CDR3 covers 13 residues. CDR1 is MDHEN and CDR2 is SYDVKM in the germline V gene. CDR3: CVTAMGTRGGYTF. In nucleotides, the CDR3 is TGTGTCACAGCAATGGGGACCCGGGGCGGCTACACCTTC.

This clonotype was seen a handful of times. The CDR3 DNA sequence: TGTGCCAGCTCACCACTAGGGCTTCGGAATGAAGCTTTCTTT. Translation: CASSPLGLRNEAFF. This rearrangement joins TRBV18 to TRBJ1-1; D not certain. The germline V gene has CDR1 KGHSH and CDR2 LQKENI. The CDR3 covers 14 residues. The V end was cut by 1 base, the J end by 7 bases, with 13 bases between.

This clonotype occurred a few times. The V and J genes are TRBV7-2 and TRBJ2-4; 7 bases agree with TRBD2. The V segment lost 1 base and the J segment 5 bases; nucleotides outside the gene matches: 11. There are 17 residues in the CDR3. CDR1 is SGHTA, CDR2 FQGNSA, per germline. The CDR3 DNA is TGTGCCAGCAGCTTAGGCGGGGGATCAGGCGGTCAAAACATTCAGTACTTC. Translated, it gives CASSLGGGSGGQNIQYF. Complete variable domain (other parts from reference TRBV7-2 and TRBJ2-4): GAGVSQSPSNKVTEKGKDVELRCDPISGHTALYWYRQSLGQGLEFLIYFQGNSAPDKSGLPSDRFSAERTGGSVSTLTIQRTQQEDSAVYLCASSLGGGSGGQNIQYFGAGTRLSVL.

Only a few counts were recorded for this clonotype. V usage is TRBV4-3 and J usage is TRBJ1-2, with D possibly being TRBD1 (5 bases). The germline CDR1 and CDR2 sequences are LGHNA and YSLEER. The length of the CDR3 is 16 residues. V was trimmed by 0 bases and J by 0 bases, leaving 11 bases between them. CDR3 bases: TGCGCCAGCAGCCAAGATTGGGGACGATCTAACTATGGCTACACCTTC. It encodes CASSQDWGRSNYGYTF.

A note on this clonotype: One base away lies a much larger clone, so this may be a sequencing read error. As the CDR3 is not closed by the conserved phenylalanine or tryptophan, this likely results from a read error. This sequence joins TRBV6-2 or TRBV6-3 and TRBJ2-3, with TRBD2 identical over 7 bases. The CDR3 is 16 residues long. From germline, CDR1 is MNHEY and CDR2 SVGEGT. Trimming took 5 bases from V and 0 from J; bases not matched to a gene: 8. The CDR3 region has the DNA TGTGCCAGCAGTCGGCTAGCGGAAACTAGCACAGATACGCAGTATGTT. Translation gives CASSRLAETSTDTQYV.